Below, 20 T cell receptor beta chains from the same sample are listed, as sequenced in a study of technical replicates of blood from a few donors. Clones were read by immunoSEQ multiplex PCR, and TCRdb kept only the in-frame ones, dropping some. The table has fewer than 95,000 clones, approximately 94% seen once; the top ten hold around 0.25%. Sequenced material: T cells isolated from PBMCs. The receptors shown here come from a human donor in good health.

The V call is TRBV7-2, the J call TRBJ2-5; 8 positions match TRBD1. Germline CDR1 is SGHTA and CDR2 is FQGNSA. Losses at the gene ends were 5 bases for V and 5 bases for J; bases not matched to a gene: 10. The CDR3 consists of 15 residues. CDR3 sequence: CASSPRTGLRETQYF. As DNA, the CDR3 is TGTGCCAGCAGCCCTCGGACAGGGCTTCGGGAGACCCAGTACTTC.

The genes are TRBV4-2 and TRBJ2-7, with TRBD2 matching 8 bases. J lost 10 bases, V lost 1 base, and 3 bases had no gene match. The CDR3 totals 12 residues. Germline values: CDR1 LGHNA, CDR2 YNFKEQ. The CDR3 DNA reads TGTGCCAGCAGCCAAGCCGGGACTAGACAGTACTTC. Encoded protein: CASSQAGTRQYF.

The chain combines TRBV5-1 with TRBJ1-4; possibly TRBD1 for D (6 bases). CDR3 size: 15 residues. With 4 bases removed from V and 3 bases from J, the gap between germline ends came to 13 bases. Germline-derived CDR1 and CDR2 are SGHRS and YFSETQ. CDR3 nucleotides: TGCGCCAGCAGCCCACAGGGAACGGCTAATGAAAAACTGTTTTTT. Protein: CASSPQGTANEKLFF. Full variable domain (remainder filled in from reference TRBV5-1 and TRBJ1-4): KAGVTQTPRYLIKTRGQQVTLSCSPISGHRSVSWYQQTPGQGLQFLFEYFSETQRNKGNFPGRFSGRQFSNSRSEMNVSTLELGDSALYLCASSPQGTANEKLFFGSGTQLSVL.

The V gene is TRBV29-1, the J gene TRBJ2-6; 7 positions match TRBD2. The CDR3 length is 15 residues. CDR1 is SQVTM, CDR2 ANQGSEA, per germline. After removal of 3 bases from V and 2 bases from J, the junction contained 4 bases not matched to a gene. The CDR3 sequence is CSVDGGGPGANVLTF. The CDR3 DNA sequence: TGCAGCGTTGACGGCGGGGGTCCTGGGGCCAACGTCCTGACTTTC.

The chain recombines TRBV7-9 with TRBJ1-1; D unclear. Germline V CDR1 and CDR2: SEHNR, FQNEAQ (reference sequence). Trimming removed 5 bases at V and 5 bases at J, with 9 bases between. The CDR3 runs 12 residues. Here the CDR3 DNA reads TGTGCCAGCAGCGGACTTAGGACTGAAGCTTTCTTT. It specifies CASSGLRTEAFF.

The V gene is TRBV5-1, the J gene TRBJ2-1, with 14 bases fitting TRBD2. Per germline, CDR1 SGHRS and CDR2 YFSETQ. The CDR3 extends over 14 amino acids. V shed 3 bases, J shed 11 bases, and the junction held 4 bases outside the gene matches. The DNA of the CDR3 is TGCGCCAGCAGCTCCGGGACTAGCGGGGGCCAGCAGTTCTTC. Translation gives CASSSGTSGGQQFF.

This clone was recorded only once. The chain has TRBV18 and TRBJ2-3; 10 positions match TRBD2. In germline, CDR1 is KGHSH, CDR2 LQKENI. This CDR3 spans 19 amino acids. With V trimmed by 3 bases and J by 0 bases, 12 bases remained unmatched. DNA of the CDR3: TGTGCCAGCTCACCCTGGAGAAGCGGGAGGGCCGATAGCACAGATACGCAGTATTTT. The encoded protein is CASSPWRSGRADSTDTQYF.

V usage is TRBV2 and J usage is TRBJ2-5; 13 bases fit TRBD2. Germline CDR1 SNHLY, CDR2 FYNNEI. The CDR3 sequence is 15 residues long. Trimming cost V 6 bases and J 3 bases; bases outside gene matches: 4. CDR3 sequence (DNA): TGTGCCAGCAGCGCACTAGCGGGGGGGGAAGAGACCCAGTACTTC. Its protein product is CASSALAGGEETQYF.

The chain links TRBV7-3 to TRBJ2-2, with D possibly TRBD1 on 6 matching bases. The germline V gene has CDR1 SGHTA and CDR2 FQGTGA. Trimming left V 5 bases short and J 6 bases short, with 10 bases between. This CDR3 is 13 amino acids long. CDR3 amino acids: CASSQQGSGELFF. In DNA form, the CDR3 reads TGTGCCAGCAGCCAACAGGGATCCGGGGAGCTGTTTTTT.

This sequence joins TRBV11-3 and TRBJ1-2; 9 nucleotides align to TRBD1. Germline assignment: CDR1 SGHNT and CDR2 YENEEA. Trimming cost V 7 bases and J 2 bases; bases outside gene matches: 11. The CDR3 length is 16 residues. DNA of the CDR3: TGTGCCAGCACCACAACGCGGGACAGGGTAAACTATGGCTACACCTTC. Amino acid sequence: CASTTTRDRVNYGYTF.

This CDR3 reads CASSRKRGDSETQYF. CDR3 nucleotides: TGTGCCAGCAGTCGAAAGCGGGGAGACAGTGAGACCCAGTACTTC. This chain connects TRBV14 to TRBJ2-5, with 7 bases that match TRBD2. Germline CDR1 is SGHDN and CDR2 is FVKESK. V trimming: 6 bases; J trimming: 5 bases; junction bases outside the gene matches: 12. This CDR3 spans 15 amino acids.

V is TRBV11-2 and J is TRBJ2-2; 8 nucleotides line up with TRBD2. The CDR3 is 16 residues long. Germline assignment: CDR1 SGHAT and CDR2 FQNNGV. The J segment lost 4 bases and the V segment lost 5 bases, leaving 9 bases of the junction unmatched. This CDR3 is CASSPAGASRTGELFF. The CDR3 region has the DNA TGTGCCAGCAGCCCAGCGGGGGCGAGTCGCACCGGGGAGCTGTTTTTT.

V usage is TRBV7-9 and J usage is TRBJ2-5, with TRBD1 as a possible D gene (6 bases). The CDR3 has 15 amino acids. Trimming removed 3 bases at V and 1 base at J, with 12 bases between. Germline lookup yields CDR1 SEHNR and CDR2 FQNEAQ (reference sequence). This chain's CDR3 is CASSFHREGQETQYF. The CDR3 DNA sequence: TGTGCCAGCAGCTTCCACAGGGAAGGCCAAGAGACCCAGTACTTC.

This chain links TRBV10-1 with TRBJ2-7; 13 bases line up with TRBD2. Germline trimming cut 11 bases from V and 5 bases from J; bases unmatched to any gene: 9. The CDR3 runs 14 residues. In germline, CDR1 is WNHNN, CDR2 SYGVQD (reference sequence). Here the CDR3 reads CAGPGTSGNNEQYF. CDR3 bases: TGCGCCGGACCCGGGACTAGCGGGAATAACGAGCAGTACTTC.

The rearrangement links TRBV15 to TRBJ2-3; 7 bases line up with TRBD1. V was clipped by 5 bases and J by 1 base; unmatched bases: 6. The CDR3 totals 15 residues. CDR1 and CDR2 from the germline V gene are LNHNV and YYDKDF (reference sequence). The CDR3 coding sequence is TGTGCCACCAGCTTACAGGGGTCGGGCACAGATACGCAGTATTTT. The encoded protein is CATSLQGSGTDTQYF.

V is TRBV14 and J is TRBJ2-7; D is uncertain. Germline V gene data show CDR1 as SGHDN and CDR2 as FVKESK. The CDR3 is 12 residues long. The V and J ends lost 2 bases and 1 base respectively, with 3 bases between them. In DNA, the CDR3 is TGTGCCAGCAGCCAACCTTCCTACGAGCAGTACTTC. Protein product: CASSQPSYEQYF.

Of note for this clone: A junction end diverges from the germline sequence, so it may reflect a read error. The chain has TRBV5-4 and TRBJ1-4; the D gene is possibly TRBD1 (6 bases). Germline assignment: CDR1 SGHNT and CDR2 YYREEE (reference sequence). The CDR3 totals 12 residues. The CDR3, as DNA: TGTGCCAGCAGCTTGGCTGGGACACACTTAAGTTTT. It specifies CASSLAGTHLSF.

This chain joins TRBV18 and TRBJ2-7; tentatively, D is TRBD2 (6 bases). Germline V gene data show CDR1 as KGHSH and CDR2 as LQKENI. The CDR3 covers 15 residues. The V gene lost 3 bases and the J gene lost 0 bases, with 12 bases spanning the gap. For the CDR3, the DNA is TGTGCCAGCTCACCCGCGCGGGACGGCTCCTACGAGCAGTACTTC. It translates to CASSPARDGSYEQYF.

The V and J genes are TRBV7-7 and TRBJ2-3; D gene ambiguous. Germline CDR1 SSHAT, CDR2 FNYEAQ (reference sequence). The CDR3 covers 15 residues. Trimming pared 2 bases from V and 2 bases from J, leaving 11 bases between. The CDR3 loop is CASSLSLLHTDTQYF. In DNA form, the CDR3 reads TGTGCCAGCAGCTTAAGTCTACTTCACACAGATACGCAGTATTTT.

The chain uses TRBV6-5 and TRBJ2-3, with 12 nucleotides matching TRBD2. The CDR3 is made up of 15 amino acids. Trimming at V came to 4 bases and at J to 1 base, leaving 0 bases not matched to a gene. Germline CDR1 and CDR2: MNHEY and SVGAGI. The CDR3 reads CASSWTSGGTDTQYF. CDR3 DNA: TGTGCCAGCAGTTGGACTAGCGGGGGCACAGATACGCAGTATTTT.